The present TCR beta chain was sequenced within a study of blood T cells in healthy people across ages (dated by TCRdb to 2013 to 2016). Describing the broader study: In model experiments, roughly one uniquely barcoded TCR beta cDNA molecule per two T cells was captured by template switching. The donors were divided into four age groups: young (average around 15 years), middle-aged (over 35), aged (approximately 62) and long-lived (about 84). Using the same blood draw, the study looked at two additional independent replicas of 1 million unique cDNA reads for two donors, one aged 18 to 30 and the other aged 80 or older. To avoid experimental bias, donors of different ages were spread randomly across the sequencing lanes. To track age-related changes in TCR beta repertoire diversity, the study relied on deep sequencing normalized with unique cDNA molecular identifiers.

The approximately 41 donors, aged roughly 6 to 95 years, were systemically healthy Caucasian individuals from Russia. Each donor gave around 9 milliliters of peripheral blood, collected into EDTA-treated Vacutainer tubes. Ficoll-Paque density-gradient centrifugation was used to isolate PBMCs, with at least 6 million per sample. Total RNA was extracted from PBMCs with Trizol reagent, with at least 6 micrograms obtained per sample. Naive CD45RAhigh/CD27high T cell percentages were measured by flow cytometry on a PBMC aliquot from every donor. To prepare the library, 5' RACE was applied. TCRdb shows the sequencer as Illumina HiSeq 2500. A second roughly 6 to 12 cycle PCR used a sample-barcoded 5' primer and a J-beta primer mix. A template-switch 5' adaptor carrying 12 random nucleotides introduced a unique molecular identifier onto each TCR beta cDNA molecule. Each sample yielded at least 3 million CDR3-containing paired-end reads. All of the RNA was converted into first-strand cDNA using the Mint cDNA synthesis kit, with a TRBC-specific oligonucleotide serving as the primer. Following uracil-DNA glycosylase treatment, all cDNA underwent a first 18-cycle PCR with the universal primers M1SS and BC2_uni_R. On the authors' methods: Each sample was normalized by randomly selecting 1 million high-quality reads, each carrying a distinct molecular identifier. Reads with shared molecular identifiers were discarded instead of being binned into consensus sequences. MiTCR, run with a Q25 quality threshold and the strictest error-elimination algorithm, handled CDR3 identification, clonotype clustering and error correction. A nonparametric unseen species model with Euler transformation was used to estimate a lower bound on total TCR beta diversity. TCRdb reprocessed the public reads (quality trimming at Q25 with fastp, clone calling with MiXCR) and kept in-frame beta chains. Identical CDR3 protein sequences are pooled into one entry, listed with their most common genes and DNA. The V and J calls come from TCRdb's annotation, not from the publication. The sample data list 1.5 million to 2 million distinct CDR3 sequences, and just under 50% of these were observed just once. The ten largest clones add up to about 2.1% of the sample.

Broad study findings and their caveats: Compared with the aged group, more naive CD4+ T cells, fewer expanded clones and increased TCR diversity were shown by the long-lived group, suggesting age selection. Bulk unsorted PBMC profiling prevented conclusive comparison of naive and antigen-experienced compartments. A strong correlation was found between observed TCR beta diversity and the percentage of naive T cells measured by flow cytometry. Donor CMV infection status was unknown, potentially confounding age-related changes in expanded clonotypes. Estimates of total diversity based on one million sequenced T cells were considered lower bounds and underestimates. As age increased, observed TCR beta diversity per million T cells dropped in a roughly linear way, and a significant reduction was already evident by age about 40.

Trimming at the junction amounts to 5 bases on V and 8 bases on J, and the germline ends lie 21 bases apart. The germline V gene provides CDR1 LGHNA and CDR2 YSLEER. The CDR3 has 15 amino acids, counting the end cysteine and phenylalanine. The read is trimmed to its CDR3 DNA, 45 bases read in frame from base 1. This clonotype showed up just a few times. Its target antigen remains unknown. Base qualities are not recorded, but no much larger clone differs from it by a single base. The rearrangement combines TRBV4-3 with TRBJ1-2; the D gene is perhaps TRBD1, from 6 matching bases. The receptor was isolated from a woman between 40 and 55 years old in good health. Material for sequencing was blood. The nucleotide sequence is given as TGCGCCAGCAGCAAGCAGGGACAACGATCGGGGGGCTACACCTTC. The encoded protein is CASSKQGQRSGGYTF.